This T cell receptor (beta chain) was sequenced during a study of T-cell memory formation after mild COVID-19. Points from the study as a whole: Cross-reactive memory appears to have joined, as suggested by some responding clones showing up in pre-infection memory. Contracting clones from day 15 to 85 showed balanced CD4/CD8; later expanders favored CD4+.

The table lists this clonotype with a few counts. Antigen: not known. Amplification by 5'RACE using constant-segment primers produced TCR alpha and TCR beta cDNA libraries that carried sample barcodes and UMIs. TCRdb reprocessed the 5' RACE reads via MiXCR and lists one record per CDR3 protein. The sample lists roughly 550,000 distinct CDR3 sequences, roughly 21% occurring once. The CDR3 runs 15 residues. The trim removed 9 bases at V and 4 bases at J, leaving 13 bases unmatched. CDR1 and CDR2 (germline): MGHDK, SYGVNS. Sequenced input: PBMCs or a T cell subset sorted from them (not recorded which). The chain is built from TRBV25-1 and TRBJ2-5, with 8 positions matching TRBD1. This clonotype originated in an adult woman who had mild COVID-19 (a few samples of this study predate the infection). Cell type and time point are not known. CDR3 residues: CASLTEGQVGETQYF. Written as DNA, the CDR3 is TGTGCCAGTCTGACGGAGGGACAGGTCGGAGAGACCCAGTACTTC.